The present entry profiles one T cell receptor beta chain with its context. Profiled with immunoSEQ multiplex PCR; TCRdb holds only in-frame clones, not every one. The profile shows 310,000 or so clones, around nine tenths of them singletons. V was clipped by 0 bases and J by 10 bases, with 15 bases between them. The germline gives CDR1 LNHDA, CDR2 SQIVND (reference sequence). This CDR3 spans 15 amino acids. The data originate from a study of blood T cell repertoires in COVID-19. This TCR derives from a middle-aged woman who had recovered from COVID-19. The sample taken for sequencing was PBMCs or T cells enriched from blood (not recorded which). The chain uses TRBV19 and TRBJ1-4, with D hard to call. The CDR3 is CASSIDKDARGKLFF. DNA of the CDR3: TGTGCCAGTAGTATAGATAAGGACGCCCGGGGAAAACTGTTTTTT.